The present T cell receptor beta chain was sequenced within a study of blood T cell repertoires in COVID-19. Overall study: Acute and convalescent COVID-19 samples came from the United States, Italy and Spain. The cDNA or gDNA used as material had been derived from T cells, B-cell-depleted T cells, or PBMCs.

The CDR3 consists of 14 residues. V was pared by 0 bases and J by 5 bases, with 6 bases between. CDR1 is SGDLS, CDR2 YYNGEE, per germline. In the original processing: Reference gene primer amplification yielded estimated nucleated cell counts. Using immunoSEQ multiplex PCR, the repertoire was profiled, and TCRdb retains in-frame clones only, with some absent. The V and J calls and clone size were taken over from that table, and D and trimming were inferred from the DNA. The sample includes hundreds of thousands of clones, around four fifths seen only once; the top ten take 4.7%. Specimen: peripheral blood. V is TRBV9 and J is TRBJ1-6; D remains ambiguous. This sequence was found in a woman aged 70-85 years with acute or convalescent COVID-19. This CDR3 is CASSVALNNSPLHF. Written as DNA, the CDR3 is TGTGCCAGCAGCGTAGCACTGAATAATTCACCCCTCCACTTT. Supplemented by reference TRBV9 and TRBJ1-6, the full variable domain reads DSGVTQTPKHLITATGQRVTLRCSPRSGDLSVYWYQQSLDQGLQFLIQYYNGEERAKGNILERFSAQQFPDLHSELNLSSLELGDSALYFCASSVALNNSPLHFGNGTRLTVT.